Included here is one T cell receptor (beta chain) sequence, with context. Its binding antigen is unknown. No base qualities exist here, and no much larger clone lies one base off it. To identify antigen-specific CD4+ T cell clonotypes by their expansion, the ViraFEST assay first stimulated PBMC with viral peptide pools and then applied TCR sequencing. After around 10 days of culture, CD4+ T cells were isolated with the EasySep CD4+ T cell isolation kit. The absence of prior SARS-CoV-2 infection in healthy vaccine recipients was confirmed by negative nucleocapsid antibodies before and after vaccination. Each well held around 2 million PBMC cultured in IMDM containing around 5% human AB serum, around 9.3 IU/ml IL-2 and gentamicin, along with roughly 10 ug/ml peptides. On days 3 and 7, half of the culture medium was replaced with fresh IL-2-containing medium. Unless otherwise noted, each peptide stimulation condition was cultured in triplicate wells. Using Ficoll-Paque Plus gradient centrifugation, PBMC were separated from whole blood and then either used fresh or cryopreserved at -140C. Overlapping peptide pools spanned the spike proteins of SARS-CoV-2 and the common cold coronaviruses HCoV-NL63, HCoV-OC43 and HCoV-229E. The QIAamp micro DNA kit was used to extract genomic DNA from the cultured CD4+ T cells.

V and J lose 4 bases and 5 bases, and a span of 12 bases separates them. From its cysteine to its phenylalanine, the CDR3 spans 14 amino acids. The kept DNA is CDR3 alone, 42 bases in frame from the first base. CDR1 and CDR2 are read off the germline V gene as SGHRS and YFSETQ. The sample originates from a study of vaccination effects on CD4 cells after COVID-19 (dated by TCRdb to 2021 to 2024). In terms of the full investigation: Participants received two doses of either the BNT162b2 or the mRNA-1273 mRNA SARS-CoV-2 vaccine. The study compared SARS-CoV-2 spike-specific CD4+ TCR repertoires before and after mRNA vaccination in COVID-19 convalescent patients and infection-naive vaccine recipients. Altogether, 10 COVID-19 convalescent patients and a handful of SARS-CoV-2-naive healthy vaccine recipients made up the full study. The Oncomine TCR Beta short-read assay on an Illumina iSeq 100 was used to sequence cultures from other donors in the study.

Findings and caveats that apply to the study as a whole: Both infection-induced and vaccine-induced clones contracted markedly at late post-vaccination timepoints, which is consistent with waning T cell responses. Only a small number of convalescent patients were included, and no early post-infection timepoints were available, which limited the study. Among healthy vaccine recipients, nearly all vaccine-induced clones were SARS-CoV-2 mono-reactive, and just 1 of 255 was cross-reactive with common cold coronaviruses.

The method behind the library was the immunoSEQ multiplex PCR assay. TCR beta CDR3 sequencing was performed on DNA from the cultured, isolated CD4+ T cells. On the study's bioinformatics: Non-productive TCR sequences were removed and reads were trimmed to the CDR3 region, keeping CDR3s of at least 7 amino acids. Antigen-specific clonotypes were identified with the MANAFEST web app by comparing expansion in peptide wells against reference cultures. For clones to be considered positive, expansion at FDR<0.05 versus reference and all other wells, an odds ratio above 5, and a frequency above 0.1% in two replicate wells were required. Clonotypes significantly expanded in SARS-CoV-2 spike wells and in at least one common cold coronavirus spike condition were defined as cross-reactive. CDR3 similarity was assessed by Levenshtein distance with the stringdist R package, and unrooted trees were built with ape in R 3.6.1. TCRdb's version of the immuneACCESS table is confined to in-frame rearrangements and falls short of the full clone set. An unresolved V gene accounts for under half of the shortfall where checked; the remainder is of unknown origin. That table furnishes V, J and clone size, whereas the DNA furnished D and trimming. This sample is represented by about 14,000 clones; less than 85% of them were singletons. The ten largest make up roughly 24% of the sample.

Sequenced material: CD4+ T cells from PBMCs cultured with HCoV-229E spike peptides, taken before COVID-19 vaccination. Interpreted using the paper, the cell subset or site label stands for: HCoV-229E spike overlapping peptide pool stimulation. The rearranged chain carries TRBV5-1 and TRBJ2-2, and possibly TRBD1, on 5 matching bases. This receptor was obtained from a human donor who received a COVID-19 vaccine. The nucleotides read TGCGCCAGCAGCCCTAGACAGACGACCGGGGAGCTGTTTTTT. The translation is CASSPRQTTGELFF.